This T cell receptor beta chain was sequenced during a study of T-cell reconstitution after alpha-beta-depleted transplantation in children. Findings and caveats of the study: In patients about two months after transplant, alpha-beta T cells reportedly arose from several hundred expanded graft clones. Among T cells one year after transplant, newly produced cells accounted for most counts and diversity.

A single count supports this clonotype. Its antigen is still unknown. The TCRbeta library was prepared with unique molecular identifiers. TCRdb re-derived calls from the PCR reads in MiXCR, one entry per CDR3 protein. The sample holds a few hundred thousand distinct CDR3 sequences, around 15% seen once. This clonotype originated in a boy under three years old who had a stem cell transplant for Wiskott-Aldrich syndrome, so the T cells may come from the graft donor. The sequencing used PBMCs, mostly from graft donor cells, collected 360 days after TCRalphabeta/CD19-depleted stem cell transplant.

CDR3 DNA sequence: TGTGCCAGCAGCCCGGGAGGTCCTTACTACAATGAGCAGTTCTTC. This encodes CASSPGGPYYNEQFF. V is TRBV7-2 and J is TRBJ2-1, with 7 bases aligning to TRBD2. J gave up 3 bases and V 5 bases, and 7 bases lay outside the gene matches. From germline, CDR1 is SGHTA and CDR2 FQGNSA. The length of the CDR3 is 15 residues.